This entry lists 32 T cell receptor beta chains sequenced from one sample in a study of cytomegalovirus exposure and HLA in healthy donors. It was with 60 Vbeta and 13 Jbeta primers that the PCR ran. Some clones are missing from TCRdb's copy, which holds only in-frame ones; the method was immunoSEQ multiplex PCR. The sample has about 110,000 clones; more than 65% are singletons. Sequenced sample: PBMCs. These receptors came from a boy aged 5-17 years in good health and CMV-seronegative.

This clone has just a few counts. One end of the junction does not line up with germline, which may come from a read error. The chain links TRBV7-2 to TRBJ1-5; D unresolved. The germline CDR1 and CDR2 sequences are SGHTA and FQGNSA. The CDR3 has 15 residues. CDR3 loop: CVSSPRIGSNQPQHF. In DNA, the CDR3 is TGTGTCAGCAGCCCACGCATCGGGAGCAATCAGCCCCAGCATTTT.

CDR3 in amino acids: CASSLTGGKGWGYTF. CDR3 nucleotides: TGTGCCAGCAGTTTAACAGGGGGCAAGGGTTGGGGCTACACCTTC. V gene TRBV28 combines with J gene TRBJ1-2, with 9 bases that match TRBD1. The CDR3 is 15 residues long. V was pared by 2 bases and J by 8 bases, with 9 bases of the junction left unmatched. Germline loops: CDR1 MDHEN, CDR2 SYDVKM.

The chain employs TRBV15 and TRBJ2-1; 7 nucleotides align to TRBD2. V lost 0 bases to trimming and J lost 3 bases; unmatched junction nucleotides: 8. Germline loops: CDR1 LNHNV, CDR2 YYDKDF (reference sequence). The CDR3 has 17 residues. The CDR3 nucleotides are TGTGCCACCAGCAGAGATAGGGCTAGCGGTATCTACAATGAGCAGTTCTTC. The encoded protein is CATSRDRASGIYNEQFF.

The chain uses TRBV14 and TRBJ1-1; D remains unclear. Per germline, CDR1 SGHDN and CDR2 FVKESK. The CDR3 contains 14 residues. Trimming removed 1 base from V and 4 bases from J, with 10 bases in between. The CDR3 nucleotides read TGTGCCAGCAGCCAAGTGTACGGGAGCACTGAAGCTTTCTTT. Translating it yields CASSQVYGSTEAFF.

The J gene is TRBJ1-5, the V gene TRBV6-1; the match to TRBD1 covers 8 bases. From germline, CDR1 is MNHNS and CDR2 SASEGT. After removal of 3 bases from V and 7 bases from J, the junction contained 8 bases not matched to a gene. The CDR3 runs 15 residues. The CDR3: CASSDEGNRGQPQHF. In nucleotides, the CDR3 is TGTGCCAGCAGTGATGAAGGGAACAGGGGGCAGCCCCAGCATTTT.

In DNA form, the CDR3 reads TGTGCCAGCAGCGCACTCCAAGGGGGCTCTGGAAACACCATATATTTT. As protein: CASSALQGGSGNTIYF. V gene TRBV2 combines with J gene TRBJ1-3; D may be TRBD1 (6 bases). The length of the CDR3 is 16 residues. V shed 6 bases and J shed 0 bases, with 15 bases lying between them. Germline assignment: CDR1 SNHLY and CDR2 FYNNEI. Full variable domain (rest looked up from reference TRBV2 and TRBJ1-3): EPEVTQTPSHQVTQMGQEVILRCVPISNHLYFYWYRQILGQKVEFLVSFYNNEISEKSEIFDDQFSVERPDGSNFTLKIRSTKLEDSAMYFCASSALQGGSGNTIYFGEGSWLTVV.

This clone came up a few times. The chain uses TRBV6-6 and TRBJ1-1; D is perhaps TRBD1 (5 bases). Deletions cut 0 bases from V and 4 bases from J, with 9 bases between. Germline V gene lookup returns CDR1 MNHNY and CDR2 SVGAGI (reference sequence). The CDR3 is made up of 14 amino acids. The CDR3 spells CASSYSGASTEAFF. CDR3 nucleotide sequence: TGTGCCAGCAGTTACTCAGGGGCGAGCACTGAAGCTTTCTTT.

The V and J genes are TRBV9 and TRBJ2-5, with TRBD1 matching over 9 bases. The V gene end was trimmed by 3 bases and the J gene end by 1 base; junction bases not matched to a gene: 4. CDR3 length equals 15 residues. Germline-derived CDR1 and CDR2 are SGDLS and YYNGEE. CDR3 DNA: TGTGCCAGCAGCGGGGACAGGGCTTTCCAAGAGACCCAGTACTTC. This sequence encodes CASSGDRAFQETQYF.

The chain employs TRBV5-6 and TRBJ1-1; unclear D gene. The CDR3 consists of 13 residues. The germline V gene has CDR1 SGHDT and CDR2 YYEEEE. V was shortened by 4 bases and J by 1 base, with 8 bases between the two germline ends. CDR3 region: CASSIGPNTEAFF. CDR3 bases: TGTGCCAGCAGCATTGGCCCGAACACTGAAGCTTTCTTT.

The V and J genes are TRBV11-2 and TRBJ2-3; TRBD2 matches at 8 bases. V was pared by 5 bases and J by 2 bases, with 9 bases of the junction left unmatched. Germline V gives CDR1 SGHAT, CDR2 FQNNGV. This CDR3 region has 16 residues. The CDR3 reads CASSPWTSSTTDTQYF. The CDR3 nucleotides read TGTGCCAGCAGCCCGTGGACTAGCTCTACCACAGATACGCAGTATTTT.

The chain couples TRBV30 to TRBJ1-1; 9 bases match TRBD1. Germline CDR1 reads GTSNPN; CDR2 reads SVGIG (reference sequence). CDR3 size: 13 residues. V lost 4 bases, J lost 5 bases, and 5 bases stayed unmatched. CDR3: CAWMGQGRTEAFF. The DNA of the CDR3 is TGTGCCTGGATGGGACAGGGAAGAACTGAAGCTTTCTTT.

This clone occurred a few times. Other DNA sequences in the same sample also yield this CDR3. CDR3 region: CASSLRGGVGEKLFF. CDR3 sequence (DNA): TGTGCCAGCAGCTTAAGAGGGGGCGTGGGTGAAAAACTGTTTTTT. This sequence joins TRBV5-6 and TRBJ1-4, with 7 bases lining up with TRBD1. This CDR3 region has 15 residues. The trim removed 2 bases at V and 7 bases at J, leaving 8 bases unmatched. CDR1 SGHDT and CDR2 YYEEEE come from the germline V gene.

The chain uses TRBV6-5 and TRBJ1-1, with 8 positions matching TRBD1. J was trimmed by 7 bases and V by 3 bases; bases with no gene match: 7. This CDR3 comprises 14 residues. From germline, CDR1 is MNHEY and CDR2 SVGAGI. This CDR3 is CASSYGTGAFEAFF. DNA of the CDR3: TGTGCCAGCAGTTATGGGACAGGAGCCTTTGAAGCTTTCTTT.

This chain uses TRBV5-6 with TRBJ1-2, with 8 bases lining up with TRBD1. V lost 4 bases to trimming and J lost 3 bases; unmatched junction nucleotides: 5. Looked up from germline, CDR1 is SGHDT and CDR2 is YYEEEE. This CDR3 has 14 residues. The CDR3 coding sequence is TGTGCCAGCAGCCCGGACAGGGTGGACTATGGCTACACCTTC. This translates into CASSPDRVDYGYTF.

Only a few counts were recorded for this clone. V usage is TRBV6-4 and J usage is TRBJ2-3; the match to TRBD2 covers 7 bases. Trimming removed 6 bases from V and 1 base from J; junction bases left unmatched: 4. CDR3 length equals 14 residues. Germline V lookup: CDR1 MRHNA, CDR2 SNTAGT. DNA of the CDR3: TGTGCCAGCAGCCGACGGGGGGGCACAGATACGCAGTATTTT. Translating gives CASSRRGGTDTQYF.

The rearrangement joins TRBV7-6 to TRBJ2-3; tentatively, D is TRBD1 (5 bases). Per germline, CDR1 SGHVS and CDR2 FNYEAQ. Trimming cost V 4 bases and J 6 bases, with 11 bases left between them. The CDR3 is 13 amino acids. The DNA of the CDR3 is TGTGCCAGCAGCTCGTCCCAGGGTGATACGCAGTATTTT. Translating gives CASSSSQGDTQYF.

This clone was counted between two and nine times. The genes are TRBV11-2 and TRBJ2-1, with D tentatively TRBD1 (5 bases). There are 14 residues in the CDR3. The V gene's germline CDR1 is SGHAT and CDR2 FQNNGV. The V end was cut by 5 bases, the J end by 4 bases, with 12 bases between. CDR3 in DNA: TGTGCCAGCAGCGGTGGGGCTTGGTACAATGAGCAGTTCTTC. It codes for CASSGGAWYNEQFF.

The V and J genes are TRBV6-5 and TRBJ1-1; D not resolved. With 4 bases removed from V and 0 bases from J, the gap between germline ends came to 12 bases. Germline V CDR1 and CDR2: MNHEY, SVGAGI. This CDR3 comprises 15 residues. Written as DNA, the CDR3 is TGTGCCAGCAGTTTCTACCCGCTACTGAACACTGAAGCTTTCTTT. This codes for CASSFYPLLNTEAFF.

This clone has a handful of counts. CDR3: CASSSGTRGSVGGELFF. DNA of the CDR3: TGTGCCAGCAGCTCCGGGACTAGGGGTTCAGTGGGCGGGGAGCTGTTTTTT. V is TRBV7-8 and J is TRBJ2-2; 8 bases line up with TRBD2. Germline V gene lookup returns CDR1 SGHVS and CDR2 FQNEAQ. V was clipped by 4 bases and J by 7 bases; unmatched bases: 14. This CDR3 comprises 17 residues.

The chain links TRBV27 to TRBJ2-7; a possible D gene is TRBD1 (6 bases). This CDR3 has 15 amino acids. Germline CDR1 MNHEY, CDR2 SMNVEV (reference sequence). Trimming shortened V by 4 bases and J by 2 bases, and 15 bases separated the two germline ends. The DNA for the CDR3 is TGTGCCAGCAGTTATCGGCATACAGGGACCTACGAGCAGTACTTC. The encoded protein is CASSYRHTGTYEQYF.

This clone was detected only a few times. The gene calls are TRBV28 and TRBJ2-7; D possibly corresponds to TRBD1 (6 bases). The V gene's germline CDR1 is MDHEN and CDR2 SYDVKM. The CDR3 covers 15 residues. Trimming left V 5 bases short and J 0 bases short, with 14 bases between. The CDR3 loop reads CASSPPGATSYEQYF. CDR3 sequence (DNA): TGTGCCAGCAGTCCCCCAGGGGCCACCTCCTACGAGCAGTACTTC.

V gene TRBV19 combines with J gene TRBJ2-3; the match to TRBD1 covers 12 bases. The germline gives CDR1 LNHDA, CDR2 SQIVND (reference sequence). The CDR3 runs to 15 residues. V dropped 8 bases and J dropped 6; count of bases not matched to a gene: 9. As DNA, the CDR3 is TGTGCCAGTTCTTTGGGGACAGGGGGCTCGGATACGCAGTATTTT. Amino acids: CASSLGTGGSDTQYF.

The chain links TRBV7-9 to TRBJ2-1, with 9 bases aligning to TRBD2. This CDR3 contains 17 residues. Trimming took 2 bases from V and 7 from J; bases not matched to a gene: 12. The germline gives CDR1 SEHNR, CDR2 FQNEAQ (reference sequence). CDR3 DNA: TGTGCCAGCAGCTTATCCGTAGGCGGGAGGGCCCGGAATGAGCAGTTCTTC. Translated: CASSLSVGGRARNEQFF.

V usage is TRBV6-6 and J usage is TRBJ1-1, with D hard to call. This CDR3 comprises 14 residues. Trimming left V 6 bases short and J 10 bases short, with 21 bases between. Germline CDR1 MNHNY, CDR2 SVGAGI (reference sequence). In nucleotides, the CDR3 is TGTGCCAGCAGGGGTAAATTCGTGTCGGAGGCAGCTTTCTTT. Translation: CASRGKFVSEAAFF.

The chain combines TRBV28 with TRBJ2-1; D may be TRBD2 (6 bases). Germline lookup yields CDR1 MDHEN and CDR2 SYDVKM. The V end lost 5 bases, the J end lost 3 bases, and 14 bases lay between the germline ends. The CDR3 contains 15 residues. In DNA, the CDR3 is TGTGCCAGCAGTCACGGGGAGGTTCTCTACAATGAGCAGTTCTTC. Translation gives CASSHGEVLYNEQFF.

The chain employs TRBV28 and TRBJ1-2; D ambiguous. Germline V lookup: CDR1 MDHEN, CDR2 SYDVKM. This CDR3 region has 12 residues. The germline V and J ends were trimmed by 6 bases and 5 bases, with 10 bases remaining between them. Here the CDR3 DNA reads TGTGCCAGCAGAAGAAACAGATATGGCTACACCTTC. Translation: CASRRNRYGYTF.

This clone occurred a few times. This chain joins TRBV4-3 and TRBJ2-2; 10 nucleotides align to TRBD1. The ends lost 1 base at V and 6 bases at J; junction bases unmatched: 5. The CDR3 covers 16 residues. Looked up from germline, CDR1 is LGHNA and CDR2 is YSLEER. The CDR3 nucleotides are TGCGCCAGCAGCCAAGTCTCCGGGACAGGGGCCGGGGAGCTGTTTTTT. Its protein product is CASSQVSGTGAGELFF.

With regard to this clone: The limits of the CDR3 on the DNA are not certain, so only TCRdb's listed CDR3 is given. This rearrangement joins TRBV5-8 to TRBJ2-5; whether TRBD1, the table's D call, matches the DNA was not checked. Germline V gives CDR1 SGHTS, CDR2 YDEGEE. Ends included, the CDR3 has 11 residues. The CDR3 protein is CASSWGTGADF.

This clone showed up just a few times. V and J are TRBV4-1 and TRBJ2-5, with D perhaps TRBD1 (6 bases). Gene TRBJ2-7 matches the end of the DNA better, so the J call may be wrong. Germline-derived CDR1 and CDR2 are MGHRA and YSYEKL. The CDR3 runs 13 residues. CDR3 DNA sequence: TGCGCCAGCAGCCACTCCCAGGGGAGCGAGCAGTACTTC. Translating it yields CASSHSQGSEQYF.

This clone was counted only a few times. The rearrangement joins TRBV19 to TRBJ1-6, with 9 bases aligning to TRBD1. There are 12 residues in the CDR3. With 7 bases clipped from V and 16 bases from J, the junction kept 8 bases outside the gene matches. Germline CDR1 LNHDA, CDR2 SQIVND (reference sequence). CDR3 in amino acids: CASNTLGQGLHF. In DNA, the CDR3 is TGTGCCAGTAATACCCTGGGACAGGGACTCCACTTT.

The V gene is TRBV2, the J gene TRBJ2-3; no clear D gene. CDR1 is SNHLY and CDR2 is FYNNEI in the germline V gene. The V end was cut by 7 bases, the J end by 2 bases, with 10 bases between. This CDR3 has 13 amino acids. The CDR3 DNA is TGTGCCAGCAAACAGACCAACACAGATACGCAGTATTTT. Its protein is CASKQTNTDTQYF.

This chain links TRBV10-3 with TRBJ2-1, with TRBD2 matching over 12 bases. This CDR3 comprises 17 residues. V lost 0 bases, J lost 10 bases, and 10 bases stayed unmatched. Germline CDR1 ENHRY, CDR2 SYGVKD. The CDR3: CAISESSTSGGSVEQFF. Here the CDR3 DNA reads TGTGCCATCAGTGAGTCATCGACTAGCGGGGGCAGCGTAGAGCAGTTCTTC.